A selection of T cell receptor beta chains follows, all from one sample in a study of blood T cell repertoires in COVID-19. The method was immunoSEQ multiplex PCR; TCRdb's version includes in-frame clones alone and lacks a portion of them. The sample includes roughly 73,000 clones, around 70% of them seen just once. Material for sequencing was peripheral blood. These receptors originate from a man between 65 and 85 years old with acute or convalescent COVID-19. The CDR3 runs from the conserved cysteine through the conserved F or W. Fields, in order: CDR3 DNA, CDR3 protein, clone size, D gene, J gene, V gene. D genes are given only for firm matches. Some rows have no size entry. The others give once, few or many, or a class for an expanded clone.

CDR3 DNA: TGTGCCACCCGTCCGGGGGATTCACCCCTCCACTTT; CDR3 protein: CATRPGDSPLHF; clone size: NA; D gene: NA; J gene: TRBJ1-6; V gene: TRBV10-3
CDR3 DNA: TGTGCCAGCCTCAAGGGGGTAGGCTACAATGAGCAGTTCTTC; CDR3 protein: CASLKGVGYNEQFF; clone size: once; D gene: NA; J gene: TRBJ2-1; V gene: TRBV7-2
CDR3 DNA: TGTGCCAGCAGCAAAGACAGGGCCTACGAGCAGTACTTC; CDR3 protein: CASSKDRAYEQYF; clone size: NA; D gene: TRBD1; J gene: TRBJ2-7; V gene: TRBV5-6
CDR3 DNA: TGTGCCAGCTCACCTTTCGGGGGCTCTGGAAACACCATATATTTT; CDR3 protein: CASSPFGGSGNTIYF; clone size: NA; D gene: NA; J gene: TRBJ1-3; V gene: TRBV18
CDR3 DNA: TGTGCCAGCAGCGCCTTAGCGGGAGACCCGCCAGATACGCAGTATTTT; CDR3 protein: CASSALAGDPPDTQYF; clone size: NA; D gene: TRBD2; J gene: TRBJ2-3; V gene: TRBV9
CDR3 DNA: TGTGCCAGCAGGGGGACTAGCGGGAACACCGGGGAGCTGTTTTTT; CDR3 protein: CASRGTSGNTGELFF; clone size: NA; D gene: TRBD2; J gene: TRBJ2-2; V gene: TRBV28
CDR3 DNA: TGTGCCAGCAGCCGGGACAGGGCGGAAGCTTTCTTT; CDR3 protein: CASSRDRAEAFF; clone size: NA; D gene: TRBD1; J gene: TRBJ1-1; V gene: TRBV3-1/TRBV3-2
CDR3 DNA: TGTGCCATCAGTCTCGGACTAGACTTGGAAGAGCAGTACTTC; CDR3 protein: CAISLGLDLEEQYF; clone size: NA; D gene: TRBD2; J gene: TRBJ2-7; V gene: TRBV10-3
CDR3 DNA: TGTGCCAGCAGCCAGACTACCGGATATAGCAATCAGCCCCAGCATTTT; CDR3 protein: CASSQTTGYSNQPQHF; clone size: NA; D gene: NA; J gene: TRBJ1-5; V gene: TRBV7-9
CDR3 DNA: TGTGCCAGCAGCGTGACATTTTACGAGCAGTACTTC; CDR3 protein: CASSVTFYEQYF; clone size: NA; D gene: NA; J gene: TRBJ2-7; V gene: TRBV7-8
CDR3 DNA: TGTGCCAGCAGTCCCGACAGAGCTAACTATGGCTACACCTTC; CDR3 protein: CASSPDRANYGYTF; clone size: NA; D gene: NA; J gene: TRBJ1-2; V gene: TRBV28
CDR3 DNA: TGTGCCAGCTGCTGGGACTCCGACACTGAAGCTTTCTTT; CDR3 protein: CASCWDSDTEAFF; clone size: NA; D gene: NA; J gene: TRBJ1-1; V gene: TRBV6-5
CDR3 DNA: TGTGCCAGCAGCCTCACAGGGGATACTGAAGCTTTCTTT; CDR3 protein: CASSLTGDTEAFF; clone size: NA; D gene: TRBD1; J gene: TRBJ1-1; V gene: TRBV3-1/TRBV3-2
CDR3 DNA: TGCAGTGCTAGTCCAACAGGGAGCTCCTACGAGCAGTACTTC; CDR3 protein: CSASPTGSSYEQYF; clone size: NA; D gene: NA; J gene: TRBJ2-7; V gene: TRBV20-1
CDR3 DNA: TGTGCCAGCAGCTTTGGGACTATGGGGTCAAATGAGCAGTTCTTC; CDR3 protein: CASSFGTMGSNEQFF; clone size: NA; D gene: TRBD2; J gene: TRBJ2-1; V gene: TRBV7-2
CDR3 DNA: TGTGCCAGCAGTGATTCGAGGAATGAGCAGTTCTTC; CDR3 protein: CASSDSRNEQFF; clone size: NA; D gene: NA; J gene: TRBJ2-1; V gene: TRBV28
CDR3 DNA: TGTGCCAGCAGTTTCGGACTAGCGGAAAGGAGTGAGCAGTTCTTC; CDR3 protein: CASSFGLAERSEQFF; clone size: NA; D gene: TRBD2; J gene: TRBJ2-1; V gene: TRBV27
CDR3 DNA: TGCGCCAGCACAGACACGAGCTCCTATAATTCACCCCTCCACTTT; CDR3 protein: CASTDTSSYNSPLHF; clone size: few; D gene: NA; J gene: TRBJ1-6; V gene: TRBV5-1
CDR3 DNA: TGTGCCAGCAGCTTAGATGTCACTAGCGGGAGAGTATTGGGCGAGCAGTACTTC; CDR3 protein: CASSLDVTSGRVLGEQYF; clone size: NA; D gene: TRBD2; J gene: TRBJ2-7; V gene: TRBV11-3
CDR3 DNA: TGTGCCAGCAGCATGGGAGATAACGAGCAGTACTTC; CDR3 protein: CASSMGDNEQYF; clone size: NA; D gene: NA; J gene: TRBJ2-7; V gene: TRBV2
CDR3 DNA: TGTGCCAGCAGCAGGGGACTAGCGGGAGGGCTCATAGATACGCAGTATTTT; CDR3 protein: CASSRGLAGGLIDTQYF; clone size: NA; D gene: TRBD2; J gene: TRBJ2-3; V gene: TRBV7-2
CDR3 DNA: TGTGCCAGCAGTTACGAGGGACTTGGTGGCTACACCTTC; CDR3 protein: CASSYEGLGGYTF; clone size: few; D gene: NA; J gene: TRBJ1-2; V gene: TRBV6-6
CDR3 DNA: TGTGCCAGCAGCGTAGCTTTGGACAGCTACGAGCAGTACTTC; CDR3 protein: CASSVALDSYEQYF; clone size: NA; D gene: NA; J gene: TRBJ2-7; V gene: TRBV9
CDR3 DNA: TGTGCCAGCGCACACCAATCCACTCCTAGGGAGCAGTACTTC; CDR3 protein: CASAHQSTPREQYF; clone size: NA; D gene: NA; J gene: TRBJ2-7; V gene: TRBV9
CDR3 DNA: TGTGCCAGCAGCACGAGTATACCCGCAACTAATGAAAAACTGTTTTTT; CDR3 protein: CASSTSIPATNEKLFF; clone size: NA; D gene: NA; J gene: TRBJ1-4; V gene: TRBV7-9
CDR3 DNA: TGTGCCAGCAGTTACAGGGAAGGGGACATTCAGTACTTC; CDR3 protein: CASSYREGDIQYF; clone size: NA; D gene: NA; J gene: TRBJ2-4; V gene: TRBV6-4
CDR3 DNA: TGTGCCAGCAGTGGGATAGCGGGGAGTGAGCAGTTCTTC; CDR3 protein: CASSGIAGSEQFF; clone size: few; D gene: TRBD2; J gene: TRBJ2-1; V gene: TRBV28
CDR3 DNA: TGTGCCAGCAGCGCCAGTAATTCACCCCTCCACTTT; CDR3 protein: CASSASNSPLHF; clone size: once; D gene: NA; J gene: TRBJ1-6; V gene: TRBV7-9
CDR3 DNA: TGCGCCAGCAGCCAAGATCTAAGCGGGACTTTGCGTTCACCCCTCCACTTT; CDR3 protein: CASSQDLSGTLRSPLHF; clone size: NA; D gene: NA; J gene: TRBJ1-6; V gene: TRBV4-1
CDR3 DNA: TGTGCCAGCAGCTTCTTAGATCCGGGACAGGGCCTCGGTGGCTACACCTTC; CDR3 protein: CASSFLDPGQGLGGYTF; clone size: NA; D gene: TRBD1; J gene: TRBJ1-2; V gene: TRBV7-9
CDR3 DNA: TGCAGTGCTAGTTACTCTAACACCGGGGAGCTGTTTTTT; CDR3 protein: CSASYSNTGELFF; clone size: once; D gene: NA; J gene: TRBJ2-2; V gene: TRBV20-1
CDR3 DNA: TGTGCCAGCAGCCAAGATTCAGGGGCGACGAACAATGAGCAGTTCTTC; CDR3 protein: CASSQDSGATNNEQFF; clone size: NA; D gene: NA; J gene: TRBJ2-1; V gene: TRBV4-2
CDR3 DNA: TGTGCCAGCAGTTTAAATCCTTGGACTAGCGGGAGGAGTGAGCAGTTCTTC; CDR3 protein: CASSLNPWTSGRSEQFF; clone size: once; D gene: TRBD2; J gene: TRBJ2-1; V gene: TRBV28
CDR3 DNA: TGTGCCACCAGCAGTAATGGCCCGGGGAGGAGAGCCGGGGAGCTGTTTTTT; CDR3 protein: CATSSNGPGRRAGELFF; clone size: NA; D gene: NA; J gene: TRBJ2-2; V gene: TRBV15
CDR3 DNA: TGTGCCAGCAGCCCTCGAACTACGGGCACCATATATTTT; CDR3 protein: CASSPRTTGTIYF; clone size: NA; D gene: NA; J gene: TRBJ1-3; V gene: TRBV14
CDR3 DNA: TGTGCCAGCAGCCCCCGACAGGGGGCGGGTAATGAGCAGTTCTTC; CDR3 protein: CASSPRQGAGNEQFF; clone size: NA; D gene: TRBD1; J gene: TRBJ2-1; V gene: TRBV9
CDR3 DNA: TGTGCCAGTAAGGGAACAGGGGGCACGAGATACCCAAACTATGGCTACACCTTC; CDR3 protein: CASKGTGGTRYPNYGYTF; clone size: NA; D gene: TRBD1; J gene: TRBJ1-2; V gene: TRBV19
CDR3 DNA: TGTGCCAGCTCACCACCGGGGGCGCGAGCTAACACCGGGGAGCTGTTTTTT; CDR3 protein: CASSPPGARANTGELFF; clone size: NA; D gene: NA; J gene: TRBJ2-2; V gene: TRBV18
CDR3 DNA: TGTGCCAGCAGCTCGAACGGGGGAGCGGGAGGTTCCTACGAGCAGTACTTC; CDR3 protein: CASSSNGGAGGSYEQYF; clone size: many; D gene: TRBD2; J gene: TRBJ2-7; V gene: TRBV7-2
CDR3 DNA: TGCGCCAGCAGCTTGTTCGGGGGTATGGAGACCCAGTACTTC; CDR3 protein: CASSLFGGMETQYF; clone size: once; D gene: NA; J gene: TRBJ2-5; V gene: TRBV5-1
CDR3 DNA: TGTGCCAGCACCTCCTCCGGGGAGCTGTTTTTT; CDR3 protein: CASTSSGELFF; clone size: NA; D gene: NA; J gene: TRBJ2-2; V gene: TRBV7-3
CDR3 DNA: TGTGCCAGCAGCTTTTCAGGGGTTGGAAACACCATATATTTT; CDR3 protein: CASSFSGVGNTIYF; clone size: NA; D gene: NA; J gene: TRBJ1-3; V gene: TRBV5-6
CDR3 DNA: TGTGCCACCAGTGACCCCTCCAATGAGCAGTTCTTC; CDR3 protein: CATSDPSNEQFF; clone size: NA; D gene: NA; J gene: TRBJ2-1; V gene: TRBV24-1
CDR3 DNA: TGTGCCAGCAGCAGGGACAGCGACGAGCAGTACTTC; CDR3 protein: CASSRDSDEQYF; clone size: NA; D gene: TRBD1; J gene: TRBJ2-7; V gene: TRBV5-6
CDR3 DNA: TGCGCCAGCAGCCTCTGGACAGGGGGCAACACCGGGGAGCTGTTTTTT; CDR3 protein: CASSLWTGGNTGELFF; clone size: NA; D gene: TRBD1; J gene: TRBJ2-2; V gene: TRBV5-1
CDR3 DNA: TGTGCCAGTAGTCCGGGACTAGCGGGAGCCCGGGGTGAGCAGTTCTTC; CDR3 protein: CASSPGLAGARGEQFF; clone size: NA; D gene: TRBD2; J gene: TRBJ2-1; V gene: TRBV19
CDR3 DNA: TGTGCCAGCTCGGGGAGTTCCTATAGCAATCAGCCCCAGCATTTT; CDR3 protein: CASSGSSYSNQPQHF; clone size: NA; D gene: NA; J gene: TRBJ1-5; V gene: TRBV6-5
CDR3 DNA: TGTGCCAGCAGTTTATTGACAGGTTCTATTACAACTAATGAAAAACTGTTTTTT; CDR3 protein: CASSLLTGSITTNEKLFF; clone size: NA; D gene: NA; J gene: TRBJ1-4; V gene: TRBV28
CDR3 DNA: TGTGCCAGTAGTCTTACCTGGACAGGGAATCAGCCCCAGCATTTT; CDR3 protein: CASSLTWTGNQPQHF; clone size: once; D gene: TRBD1; J gene: TRBJ1-5; V gene: TRBV19
CDR3 DNA: TGCGCCAGCAGCTCCCGGACAGGGCCCGGGACTGAAGCTTTCTTT; CDR3 protein: CASSSRTGPGTEAFF; clone size: NA; D gene: TRBD1; J gene: TRBJ1-1; V gene: TRBV5-1
CDR3 DNA: TGTGCCAGCAGTTTCCATAGCAATCAGCCCCAGCATTTT; CDR3 protein: CASSFHSNQPQHF; clone size: NA; D gene: NA; J gene: TRBJ1-5; V gene: TRBV6-9
CDR3 DNA: TGCGCCAGCAGCTTGACCCCAGATTACTATGGCTACACCTTC; CDR3 protein: CASSLTPDYYGYTF; clone size: NA; D gene: NA; J gene: TRBJ1-2; V gene: TRBV5-1
CDR3 DNA: TGTGCCAGCAGTTTAGATGGGGCAGGTCTAGGGCCCCAGCATTTT; CDR3 protein: CASSLDGAGLGPQHF; clone size: NA; D gene: NA; J gene: TRBJ1-5; V gene: TRBV27
CDR3 DNA: TGTGCCAGCAGTGACAGTGGGCTAGCGGGAGGGAACGAGCAGTACTTC; CDR3 protein: CASSDSGLAGGNEQYF; clone size: NA; D gene: TRBD2; J gene: TRBJ2-7; V gene: TRBV2
CDR3 DNA: TGTGCCAGCTCCCCACCGGGACAGGGATATGAAAAACTGTTTTTT; CDR3 protein: CASSPPGQGYEKLFF; clone size: NA; D gene: TRBD1; J gene: TRBJ1-4; V gene: TRBV18
CDR3 DNA: TGTGCCAGCAGCCTCCAGGGGGCTAGCACAGATACGCAGTATTTT; CDR3 protein: CASSLQGASTDTQYF; clone size: NA; D gene: TRBD1; J gene: TRBJ2-3; V gene: TRBV7-3